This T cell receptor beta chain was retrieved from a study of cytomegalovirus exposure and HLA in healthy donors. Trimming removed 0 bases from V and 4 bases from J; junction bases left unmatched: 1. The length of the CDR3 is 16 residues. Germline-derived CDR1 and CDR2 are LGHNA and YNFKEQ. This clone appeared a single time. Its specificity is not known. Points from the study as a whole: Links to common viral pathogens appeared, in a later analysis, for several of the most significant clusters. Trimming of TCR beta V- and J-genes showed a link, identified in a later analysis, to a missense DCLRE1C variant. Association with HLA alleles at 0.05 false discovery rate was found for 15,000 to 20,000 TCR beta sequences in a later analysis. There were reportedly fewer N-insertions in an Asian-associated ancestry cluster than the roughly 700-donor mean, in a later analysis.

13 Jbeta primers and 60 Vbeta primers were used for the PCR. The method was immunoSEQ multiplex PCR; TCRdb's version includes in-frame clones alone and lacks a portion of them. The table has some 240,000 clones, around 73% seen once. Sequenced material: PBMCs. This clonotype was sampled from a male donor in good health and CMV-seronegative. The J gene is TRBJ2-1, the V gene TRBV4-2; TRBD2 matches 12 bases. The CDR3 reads CASSQETSGSYNEQFF. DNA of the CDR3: TGTGCCAGCAGCCAAGAGACTAGCGGGAGTTACAATGAGCAGTTCTTC.